These T cell receptor beta chains were read from a single sample in a study of vaccination and CD4 T cells after COVID-19. TCRdb redid the calling of the PCR reads with MiXCR, one entry per CDR3 protein. The top ten hold about 31% of the sample, which has roughly 9,600 distinct CDR3 sequences, 30% to 40% seen once. These receptors have no identified antigens. Sequenced sample: CD4+ T cells from blood, cultured in vitro. These receptors were collected from a human donor in good health. CDR3s include the opening cysteine and the closing phenylalanine or tryptophan. A D gene is named only where the DNA matches it firmly. Clone size is shown for a subset of rows, as once, few, many or a class of expanded clone.

d_gene: .
v_gene: TRBV6-1
abundance: .
j_gene: TRBJ1-1
CDR3nt: TGTGCCAGCAGGGGTTTGGGTGCCACTGAAGCTTTCTTT
CDR3aa: CASRGLGATEAFF

d_gene: .
v_gene: TRBV27
abundance: medium-sized
j_gene: TRBJ1-5
CDR3nt: TGTGCCAGCAGTTTCGGCGAGGATCAGCCCCAGCATTTT
CDR3aa: CASSFGEDQPQHF

d_gene: TRBD1
v_gene: TRBV5-1
abundance: few
j_gene: TRBJ2-2
CDR3nt: TGCGCCAGCACCCGACAGGGGGCTATGGACACCGGGGAGCTGTTTTTT
CDR3aa: CASTRQGAMDTGELFF

d_gene: TRBD2
v_gene: TRBV6-1
abundance: few
j_gene: TRBJ2-1
CDR3nt: TGTGCCAGCAGTGAGATTAGCGGGGGCTTCAATGAGCAGTTCTTC
CDR3aa: CASSEISGGFNEQFF

d_gene: TRBD2
v_gene: TRBV7-9
abundance: .
j_gene: TRBJ2-3
CDR3nt: TGTGCCAGCAGCTTACAGCGGGGGGGGCGAATACGAACAGATACGCAGTATTTT
CDR3aa: CASSLQRGGRIRTDTQYF

d_gene: .
v_gene: TRBV20-1
abundance: .
j_gene: TRBJ2-7
CDR3nt: TGCAGCGTCGAGAGGGACGGAGTCCCCTACGAGCAGTACTTC
CDR3aa: CSVERDGVPYEQYF

d_gene: .
v_gene: TRBV2
abundance: few
j_gene: TRBJ2-3
CDR3nt: TGTGCCAGCAATAGGTTAGCGGTTAGCACAGATACGCAGTATTTT
CDR3aa: CASNRLAVSTDTQYF

d_gene: .
v_gene: TRBV5-4
abundance: .
j_gene: TRBJ2-1
CDR3nt: TGTGCCAGCAGCCCCGGGGCCTACAATGAGCAGTTCTTC
CDR3aa: CASSPGAYNEQFF

d_gene: .
v_gene: TRBV20-1
abundance: .
j_gene: TRBJ1-3
CDR3nt: TGCAGTGCTTCGGTGATATTCGGAAACACCATATATTTT
CDR3aa: CSASVIFGNTIYF

d_gene: TRBD1
v_gene: TRBV7-6
abundance: few
j_gene: TRBJ2-1
CDR3nt: TGTGCCAGCAGCCCGGGGACAGGGACGAGTTTCAATGAGCAGTTCTTC
CDR3aa: CASSPGTGTSFNEQFF

d_gene: .
v_gene: TRBV6-5
abundance: .
j_gene: TRBJ2-1
CDR3nt: TGTGCCAGCAGTTACTCGAGAGGTCCAGGGTTCTCGAATGAGCAGTTCTTC
CDR3aa: CASSYSRGPGFSNEQFF

d_gene: .
v_gene: TRBV11-2
abundance: .
j_gene: TRBJ2-7
CDR3nt: TGTGCCAGCACCTGGGACTTCTCCTACGAGCAGTACTTC
CDR3aa: CASTWDFSYEQYF

d_gene: TRBD2
v_gene: TRBV20-1
abundance: few
j_gene: TRBJ2-3
CDR3nt: TGCAGTGCTAGACTAGCGGGGGTTCACACAGATACGCAGTATTTT
CDR3aa: CSARLAGVHTDTQYF

d_gene: TRBD1
v_gene: TRBV2
abundance: few
j_gene: TRBJ1-5
CDR3nt: TGTGCCAGCAGTGGACAGGGAGTTCAGCCCCAGCATTTT
CDR3aa: CASSGQGVQPQHF

d_gene: .
v_gene: TRBV10-2
abundance: few
j_gene: TRBJ2-5
CDR3nt: TGCGCCAGCAGATATCGGGACGACCAAGAGACCCAGTACTTC
CDR3aa: CASRYRDDQETQYF

d_gene: .
v_gene: TRBV7-8
abundance: .
j_gene: TRBJ2-1
CDR3nt: TGTGCCAGCACCCTAGCCGCGGCAACGAGGAACAATGAGCAATTCTTC
CDR3aa: CASTLAAATRNNEQFF

d_gene: .
v_gene: TRBV19
abundance: few
j_gene: TRBJ1-2
CDR3nt: TGTGCCAGTAGTATATTCACAGGGCAGGGCTATGGCTACACCTTC
CDR3aa: CASSIFTGQGYGYTF

d_gene: TRBD1
v_gene: TRBV19
abundance: .
j_gene: TRBJ1-2
CDR3nt: TGTGCCAGTAGACGACAGGGTCATGGCTACACCTTC
CDR3aa: CASRRQGHGYTF

d_gene: TRBD2
v_gene: TRBV5-4
abundance: .
j_gene: TRBJ2-5
CDR3nt: TGTGCCAGCAGCCGAGGGACTAGCGGGGAAGAGACCCAGTACTTC
CDR3aa: CASSRGTSGEETQYF

d_gene: .
v_gene: TRBV7-9
abundance: few
j_gene: TRBJ1-5
CDR3nt: TGTGCCAGCAGCCGGACAACCCCGGCCGGGAATCAGCCCCAGCATTTT
CDR3aa: CASSRTTPAGNQPQHF

d_gene: .
v_gene: TRBV10-1
abundance: .
j_gene: TRBJ2-3
CDR3nt: TGCGCCAGCAGTGAGGCCCCCGCGGCGGGGCCCCCGGGTACGCAGTATTTT
CDR3aa: CASSEAPAAGPPGTQYF

d_gene: .
v_gene: TRBV6-1
abundance: .
j_gene: TRBJ1-1
CDR3nt: TGTGCCAGCAGTGAATTTTGGGGGGTCATGGCTGAAGCTTTCTTT
CDR3aa: CASSEFWGVMAEAFF

d_gene: TRBD1
v_gene: TRBV5-4
abundance: .
j_gene: TRBJ1-6
CDR3nt: TGTGCCAGCAGCAACGGGACAGTTAAGAATTCACCCCTCCACTTT
CDR3aa: CASSNGTVKNSPLHF

d_gene: .
v_gene: TRBV6-5
abundance: .
j_gene: TRBJ1-1
CDR3nt: TGTGCCAGCAGTTACTCGTCCGGCAGCGAAGCTTTCTTT
CDR3aa: CASSYSSGSEAFF

d_gene: .
v_gene: TRBV15
abundance: .
j_gene: TRBJ1-5
CDR3nt: TGTGCCACCAGCAGAGACAGAAATCAGCCCCAGCATTTT
CDR3aa: CATSRDRNQPQHF

d_gene: .
v_gene: TRBV19
abundance: few
j_gene: TRBJ2-5
CDR3nt: TGTGCCAGTAGTAACGACTGGGGGTTGGAGACCCAGTACTTC
CDR3aa: CASSNDWGLETQYF

d_gene: TRBD1
v_gene: TRBV10-1
abundance: .
j_gene: TRBJ1-6
CDR3nt: TGCGCCAGCAGTGTGTTCGGACAGGGACTCGACTCCTATAATTCACCCCTCCACTTT
CDR3aa: CASSVFGQGLDSYNSPLHF

d_gene: .
v_gene: TRBV20-1
abundance: .
j_gene: TRBJ1-5
CDR3nt: TGCAGTGCTAGTGGGAATAACAATCAGCCCCAGCATTTT
CDR3aa: CSASGNNNQPQHF

d_gene: TRBD1
v_gene: TRBV20-1
abundance: .
j_gene: TRBJ1-5
CDR3nt: TGCAGTGCACCCGACAGGGGCAATCAGCCCCAGCATTTT
CDR3aa: CSAPDRGNQPQHF

d_gene: .
v_gene: TRBV2
abundance: few
j_gene: TRBJ2-1
CDR3nt: TGTGCCAGCAAGATAGCGGACTACAATGAGCAGTTCTTC
CDR3aa: CASKIADYNEQFF

d_gene: .
v_gene: TRBV20-1
abundance: .
j_gene: TRBJ1-1
CDR3nt: TGCAGTGCTAACCAGGTCGTAGCAATTAGCACTGAAGCTTTCTTT
CDR3aa: CSANQVVAISTEAFF

d_gene: .
v_gene: TRBV6-1
abundance: .
j_gene: TRBJ2-1
CDR3nt: TGTGCCAGCAGCCCGGATTGGATCTCCTACAATGAGCAGTTCTTC
CDR3aa: CASSPDWISYNEQFF

d_gene: .
v_gene: TRBV19
abundance: few
j_gene: TRBJ2-3
CDR3nt: TGTGCCAGTGGAACAGGGATGGCAGATACGCAGTATTTT
CDR3aa: CASGTGMADTQYF

d_gene: .
v_gene: TRBV6-1
abundance: few
j_gene: TRBJ2-1
CDR3nt: TGTGCCAGCAGCCCCCACGGGGGGCCCAGCAATGAGCAGTTCTTC
CDR3aa: CASSPHGGPSNEQFF

d_gene: .
v_gene: TRBV5-4
abundance: few
j_gene: TRBJ2-5
CDR3nt: TGTGCCAGCAGCTCCGAGGTGACAACCCAGTACTTC
CDR3aa: CASSSEVTTQYF

d_gene: .
v_gene: TRBV19
abundance: .
j_gene: TRBJ2-5
CDR3nt: TGTGCCAGTAGTACCTTGGGGGGACAAGAGACCCAGTACTTC
CDR3aa: CASSTLGGQETQYF

d_gene: TRBD2
v_gene: TRBV29-1
abundance: once
j_gene: TRBJ2-2
CDR3nt: TGCAGCGTTGTCGGCGGGGGGGTCCAAACCGGGGAGCTGTTTTTT
CDR3aa: CSVVGGGVQTGELFF

d_gene: TRBD2
v_gene: TRBV12-3/TRBV12-4
abundance: .
j_gene: TRBJ2-5
CDR3nt: TGTGCCAGCAGTTATGGAGCGGGGGGATCAGAGACCCAGTACTTC
CDR3aa: CASSYGAGGSETQYF

d_gene: TRBD2
v_gene: TRBV6-1
abundance: .
j_gene: TRBJ2-5
CDR3nt: TGTGCCAGCAGATTAGCGGGGTTCCAAGAGACCCAGTACTTC
CDR3aa: CASRLAGFQETQYF

d_gene: .
v_gene: TRBV12-3/TRBV12-4
abundance: once
j_gene: TRBJ1-1
CDR3nt: TGTGCCAGCAGTTTAGGGGGGGACCCTTTGGGCACTGAAGCTTTCTTT
CDR3aa: CASSLGGDPLGTEAFF

d_gene: TRBD2
v_gene: TRBV7-3
abundance: .
j_gene: TRBJ2-3
CDR3nt: TGTGCCAGCAGCTTGTGGGCGGGGGGCCCAGATACGCAGTATTTT
CDR3aa: CASSLWAGGPDTQYF

d_gene: .
v_gene: TRBV2
abundance: few
j_gene: TRBJ1-5
CDR3nt: TGTGCCAGCAGCGATACAGGGTTAGGGCAGCCCCAGCATTTT
CDR3aa: CASSDTGLGQPQHF

d_gene: .
v_gene: TRBV4-2
abundance: few
j_gene: TRBJ1-5
CDR3nt: TGTGCCAGCAGCCAATTCAATCAGCCCCAGCATTTT
CDR3aa: CASSQFNQPQHF

d_gene: TRBD1
v_gene: TRBV20-1
abundance: .
j_gene: TRBJ1-2
CDR3nt: TGCAGTGCTGCGAACTCACAGGGGGCCCCCTATGGCTACACCTTC
CDR3aa: CSAANSQGAPYGYTF

d_gene: .
v_gene: TRBV20-1
abundance: medium-sized
j_gene: TRBJ1-3
CDR3nt: TGCAGTGTTCAGGACTCTGGAAACACCATATATTTT
CDR3aa: CSVQDSGNTIYF

d_gene: .
v_gene: TRBV15
abundance: few
j_gene: TRBJ1-4
CDR3nt: TGTGCCACCAGCAGAGAGCAGGGTCCTGAAAAACTGTTTTTT
CDR3aa: CATSREQGPEKLFF